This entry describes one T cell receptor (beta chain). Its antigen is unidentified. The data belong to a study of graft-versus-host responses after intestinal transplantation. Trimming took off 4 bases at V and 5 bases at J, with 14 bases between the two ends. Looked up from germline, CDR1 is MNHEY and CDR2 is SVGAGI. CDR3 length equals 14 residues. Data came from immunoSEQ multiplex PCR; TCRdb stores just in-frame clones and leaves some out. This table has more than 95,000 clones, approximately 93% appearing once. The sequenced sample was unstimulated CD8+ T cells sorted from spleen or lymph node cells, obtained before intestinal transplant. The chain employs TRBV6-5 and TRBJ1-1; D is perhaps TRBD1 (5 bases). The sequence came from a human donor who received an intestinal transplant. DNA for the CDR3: TGTGCCAGCAGTTTCGGGGGTGTGAGAACTGAAGCTTTCTTT. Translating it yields CASSFGGVRTEAFF.